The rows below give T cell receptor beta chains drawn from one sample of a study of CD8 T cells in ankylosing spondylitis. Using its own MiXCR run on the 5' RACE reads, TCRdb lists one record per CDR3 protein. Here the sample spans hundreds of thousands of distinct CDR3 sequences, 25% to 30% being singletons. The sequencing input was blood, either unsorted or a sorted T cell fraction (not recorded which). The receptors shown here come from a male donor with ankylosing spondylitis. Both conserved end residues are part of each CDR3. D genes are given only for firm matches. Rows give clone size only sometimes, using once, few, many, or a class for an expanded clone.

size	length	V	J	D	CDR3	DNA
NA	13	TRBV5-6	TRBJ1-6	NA	CASSPSLGSPLHF	TGTGCCAGCAGCCCATCACTAGGATCACCCCTCCACTTT
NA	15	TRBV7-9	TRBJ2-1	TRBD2	CASSLWLAGDNEQFF	TGTGCCAGCAGCTTGTGGCTAGCGGGAGACAATGAGCAGTTCTTC
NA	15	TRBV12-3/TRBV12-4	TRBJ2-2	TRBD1	CASSLVAGGTGELFF	TGTGCCAGCAGTTTAGTGGCAGGGGGCACCGGGGAGCTGTTTTTT
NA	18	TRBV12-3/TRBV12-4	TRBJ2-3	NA	CASSLNSLRPRRTDTQYF	TGTGCCAGCAGTTTGAATAGCCTCCGCCCGAGAAGGACAGATACGCAGTATTTT
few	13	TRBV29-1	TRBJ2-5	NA	CSVVQGSQETQYF	TGCAGCGTCGTCCAGGGGTCCCAAGAGACCCAGTACTTC
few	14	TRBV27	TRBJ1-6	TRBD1	CASSQQDRGSPLHF	TGTGCCAGCAGTCAACAAGACAGGGGTTCACCCCTCCACTTT
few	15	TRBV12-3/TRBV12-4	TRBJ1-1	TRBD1	CASSLARGWAPEAFF	TGTGCCAGCAGTTTAGCCAGGGGGTGGGCGCCTGAAGCTTTCTTT
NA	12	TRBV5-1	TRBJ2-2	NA	CASSKPPGELFF	TGCGCCAGCTCTAAACCTCCCGGGGAGCTGTTTTTT
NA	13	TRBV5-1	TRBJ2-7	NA	CASSVGGAYEQYF	TGCGCCAGCAGCGTCGGAGGGGCCTACGAGCAGTACTTC
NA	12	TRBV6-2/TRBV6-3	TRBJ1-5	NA	CASSLRIQPQHF	TGTGCCAGCAGCCTCCGAATTCAGCCCCAGCATTTT